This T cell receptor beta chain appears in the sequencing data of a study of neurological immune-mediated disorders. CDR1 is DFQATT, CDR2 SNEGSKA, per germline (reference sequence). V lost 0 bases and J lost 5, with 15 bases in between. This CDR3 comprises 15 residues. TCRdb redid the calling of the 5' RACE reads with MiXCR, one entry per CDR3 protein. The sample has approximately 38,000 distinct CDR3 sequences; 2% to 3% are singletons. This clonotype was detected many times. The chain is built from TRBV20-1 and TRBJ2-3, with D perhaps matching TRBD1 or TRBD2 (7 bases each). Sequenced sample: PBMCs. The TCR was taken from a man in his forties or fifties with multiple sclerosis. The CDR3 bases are TGCAGTGCTAGAGATCCAGGGGGGGCAGGAGATACGCAGTATTTT. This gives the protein CSARDPGGAGDTQYF.